This T cell receptor (beta chain) was sequenced during a study of OX40 agonist ivuxolimab in advanced cancers. Study-wide context: Clinicians treated patients with ivuxolimab, an agonistic anti-OX40 (CD134) antibody.

TCRdb's table, derived via immunoSEQ multiplex PCR, lists solely in-frame clones and lacks some. The sample consists of about 100,000 clones, around 94% of them appearing once. This clone has a handful of counts. This TCR came from an adult with an advanced solid tumor such as melanoma, head and neck, liver or kidney cancer. The sample in question was CD4+ or CD8+ T cells sorted from blood, obtained in a trial of the OX40 agonist ivuxolimab.

CDR3 protein: CAIQPQHF. CDR3 bases: TGTGCCATTCAGCCCCAGCATTTT. The chain is built from TRBV6-4 and TRBJ1-5, with D hard to call. Germline V gene data show CDR1 as MRHNA and CDR2 as SNTAGT. V gave up 10 bases and J gave up 6 bases, with 1 base separating them. The CDR3 has 8 amino acids.